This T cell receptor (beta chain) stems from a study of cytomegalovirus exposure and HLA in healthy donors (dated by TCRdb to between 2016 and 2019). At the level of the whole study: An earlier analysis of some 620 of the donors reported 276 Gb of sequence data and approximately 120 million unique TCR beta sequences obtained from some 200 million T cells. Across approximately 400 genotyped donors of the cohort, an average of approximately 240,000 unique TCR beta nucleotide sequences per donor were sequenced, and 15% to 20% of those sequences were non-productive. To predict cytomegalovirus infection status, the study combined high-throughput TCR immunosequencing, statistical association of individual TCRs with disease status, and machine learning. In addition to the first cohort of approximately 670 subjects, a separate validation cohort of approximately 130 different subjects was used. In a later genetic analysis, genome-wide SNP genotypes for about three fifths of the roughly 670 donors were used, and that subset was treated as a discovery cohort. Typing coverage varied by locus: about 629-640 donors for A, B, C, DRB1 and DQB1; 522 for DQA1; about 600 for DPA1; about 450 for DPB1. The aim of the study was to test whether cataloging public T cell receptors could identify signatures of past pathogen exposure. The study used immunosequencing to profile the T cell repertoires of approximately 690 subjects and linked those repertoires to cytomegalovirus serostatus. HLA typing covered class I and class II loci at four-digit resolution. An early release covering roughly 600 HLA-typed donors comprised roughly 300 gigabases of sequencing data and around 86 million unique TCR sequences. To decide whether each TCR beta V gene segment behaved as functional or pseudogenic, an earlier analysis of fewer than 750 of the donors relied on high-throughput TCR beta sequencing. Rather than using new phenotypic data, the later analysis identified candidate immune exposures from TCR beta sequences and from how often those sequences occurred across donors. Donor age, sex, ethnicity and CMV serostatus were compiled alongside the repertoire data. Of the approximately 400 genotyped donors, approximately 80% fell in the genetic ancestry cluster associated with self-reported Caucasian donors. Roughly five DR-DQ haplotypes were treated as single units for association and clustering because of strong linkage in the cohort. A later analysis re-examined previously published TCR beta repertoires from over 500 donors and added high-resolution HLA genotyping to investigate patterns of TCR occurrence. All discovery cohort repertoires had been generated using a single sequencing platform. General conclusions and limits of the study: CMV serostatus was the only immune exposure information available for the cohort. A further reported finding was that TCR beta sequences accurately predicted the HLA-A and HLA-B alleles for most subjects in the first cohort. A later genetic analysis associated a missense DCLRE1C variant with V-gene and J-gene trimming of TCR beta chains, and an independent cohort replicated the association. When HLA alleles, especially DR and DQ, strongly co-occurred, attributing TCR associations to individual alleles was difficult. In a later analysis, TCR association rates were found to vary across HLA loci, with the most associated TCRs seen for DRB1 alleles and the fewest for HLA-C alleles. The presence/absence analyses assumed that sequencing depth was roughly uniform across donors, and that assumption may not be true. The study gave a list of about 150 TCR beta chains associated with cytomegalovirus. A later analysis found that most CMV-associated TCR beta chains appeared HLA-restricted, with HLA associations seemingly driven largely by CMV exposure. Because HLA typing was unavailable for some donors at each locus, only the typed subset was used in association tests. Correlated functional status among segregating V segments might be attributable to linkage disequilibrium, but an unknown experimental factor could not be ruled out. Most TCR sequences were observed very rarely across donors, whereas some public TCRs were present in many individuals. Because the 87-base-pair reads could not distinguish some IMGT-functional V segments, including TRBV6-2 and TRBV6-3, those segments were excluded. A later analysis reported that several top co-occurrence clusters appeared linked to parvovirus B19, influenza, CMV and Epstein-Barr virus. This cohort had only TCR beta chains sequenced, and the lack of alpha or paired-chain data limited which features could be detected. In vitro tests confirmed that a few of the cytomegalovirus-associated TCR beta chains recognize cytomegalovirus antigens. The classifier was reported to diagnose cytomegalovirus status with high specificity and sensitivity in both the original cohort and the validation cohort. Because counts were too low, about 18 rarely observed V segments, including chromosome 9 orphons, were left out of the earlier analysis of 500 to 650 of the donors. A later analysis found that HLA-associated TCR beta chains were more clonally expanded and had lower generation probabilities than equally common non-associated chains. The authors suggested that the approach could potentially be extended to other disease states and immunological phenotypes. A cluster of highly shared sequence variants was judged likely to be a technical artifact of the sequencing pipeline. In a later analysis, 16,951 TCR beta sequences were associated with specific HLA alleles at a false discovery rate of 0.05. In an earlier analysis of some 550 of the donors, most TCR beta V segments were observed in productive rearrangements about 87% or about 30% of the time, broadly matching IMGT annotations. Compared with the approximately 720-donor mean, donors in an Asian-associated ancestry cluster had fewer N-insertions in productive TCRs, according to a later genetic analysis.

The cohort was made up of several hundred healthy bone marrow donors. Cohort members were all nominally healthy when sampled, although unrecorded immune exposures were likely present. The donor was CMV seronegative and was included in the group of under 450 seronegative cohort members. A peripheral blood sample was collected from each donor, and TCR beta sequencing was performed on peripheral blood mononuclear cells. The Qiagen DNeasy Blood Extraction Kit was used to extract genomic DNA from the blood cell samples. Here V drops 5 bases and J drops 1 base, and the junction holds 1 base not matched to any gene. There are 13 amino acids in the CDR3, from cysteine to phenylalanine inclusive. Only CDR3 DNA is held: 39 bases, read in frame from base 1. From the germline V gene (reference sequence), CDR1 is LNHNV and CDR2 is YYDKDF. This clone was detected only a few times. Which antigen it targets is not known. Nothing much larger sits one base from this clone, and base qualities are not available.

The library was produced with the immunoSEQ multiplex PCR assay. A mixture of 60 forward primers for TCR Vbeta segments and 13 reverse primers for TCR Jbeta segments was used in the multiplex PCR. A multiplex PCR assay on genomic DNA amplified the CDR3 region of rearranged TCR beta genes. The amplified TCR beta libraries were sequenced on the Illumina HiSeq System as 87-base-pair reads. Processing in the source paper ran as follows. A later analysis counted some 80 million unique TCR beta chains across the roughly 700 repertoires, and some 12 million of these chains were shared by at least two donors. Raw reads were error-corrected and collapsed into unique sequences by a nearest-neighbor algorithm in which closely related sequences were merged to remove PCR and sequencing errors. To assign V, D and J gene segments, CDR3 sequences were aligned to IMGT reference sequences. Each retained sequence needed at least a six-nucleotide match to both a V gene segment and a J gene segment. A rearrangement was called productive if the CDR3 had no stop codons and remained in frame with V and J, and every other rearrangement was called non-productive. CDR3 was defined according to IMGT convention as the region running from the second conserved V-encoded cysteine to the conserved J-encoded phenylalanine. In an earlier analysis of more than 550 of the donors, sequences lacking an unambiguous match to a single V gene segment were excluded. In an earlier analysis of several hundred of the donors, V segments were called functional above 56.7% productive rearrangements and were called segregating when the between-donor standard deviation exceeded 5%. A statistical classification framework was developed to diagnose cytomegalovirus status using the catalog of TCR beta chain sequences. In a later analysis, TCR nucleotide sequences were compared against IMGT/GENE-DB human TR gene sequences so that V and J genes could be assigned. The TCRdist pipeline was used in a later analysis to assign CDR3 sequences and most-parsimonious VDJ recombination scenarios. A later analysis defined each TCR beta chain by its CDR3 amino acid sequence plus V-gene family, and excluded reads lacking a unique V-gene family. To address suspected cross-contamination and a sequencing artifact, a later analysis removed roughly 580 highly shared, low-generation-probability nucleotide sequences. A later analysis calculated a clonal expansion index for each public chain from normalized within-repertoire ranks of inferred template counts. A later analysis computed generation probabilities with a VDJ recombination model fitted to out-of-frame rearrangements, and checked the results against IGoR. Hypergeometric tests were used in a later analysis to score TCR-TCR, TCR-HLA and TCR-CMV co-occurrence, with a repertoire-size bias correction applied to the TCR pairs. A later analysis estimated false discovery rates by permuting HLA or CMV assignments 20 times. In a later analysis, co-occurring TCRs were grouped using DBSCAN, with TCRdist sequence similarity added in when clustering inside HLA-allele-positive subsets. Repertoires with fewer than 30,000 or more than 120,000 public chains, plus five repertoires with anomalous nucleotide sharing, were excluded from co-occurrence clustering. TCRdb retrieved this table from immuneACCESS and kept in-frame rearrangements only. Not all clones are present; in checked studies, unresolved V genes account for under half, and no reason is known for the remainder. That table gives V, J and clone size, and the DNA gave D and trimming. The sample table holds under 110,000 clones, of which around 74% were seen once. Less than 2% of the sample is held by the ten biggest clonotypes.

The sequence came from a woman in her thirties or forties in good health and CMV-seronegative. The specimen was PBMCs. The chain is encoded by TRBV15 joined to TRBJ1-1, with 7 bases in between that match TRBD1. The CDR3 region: CATSWDRNTEAFF. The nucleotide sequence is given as TGTGCCACCAGCTGGGACAGGAACACTGAAGCTTTCTTT. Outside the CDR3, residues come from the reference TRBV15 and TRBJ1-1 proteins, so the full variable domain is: DAMVIQNPRYQVTQFGKPVTLSCSQTLNHNVMYWYQQKSSQAPKLLFHYYDKDFNNEADTPDNFQSRRPNTSFCFLDIRSPGLGDTAMYLCATSWDRNTEAFFGQGTRLTVV.